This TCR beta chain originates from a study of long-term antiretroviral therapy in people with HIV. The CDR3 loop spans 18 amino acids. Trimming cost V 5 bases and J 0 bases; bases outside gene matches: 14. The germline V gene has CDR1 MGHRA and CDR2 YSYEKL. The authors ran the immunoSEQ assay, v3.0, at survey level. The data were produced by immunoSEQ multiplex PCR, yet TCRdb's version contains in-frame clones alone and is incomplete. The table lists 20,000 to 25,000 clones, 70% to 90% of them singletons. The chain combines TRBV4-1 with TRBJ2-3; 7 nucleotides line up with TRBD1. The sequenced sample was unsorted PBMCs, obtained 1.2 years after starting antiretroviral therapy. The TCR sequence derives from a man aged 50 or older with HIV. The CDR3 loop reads CASSSRTGRGLSTDTQYF. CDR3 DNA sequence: TGCGCCAGCAGCTCCCGGACAGGACGAGGGCTTAGCACAGATACGCAGTATTTT.